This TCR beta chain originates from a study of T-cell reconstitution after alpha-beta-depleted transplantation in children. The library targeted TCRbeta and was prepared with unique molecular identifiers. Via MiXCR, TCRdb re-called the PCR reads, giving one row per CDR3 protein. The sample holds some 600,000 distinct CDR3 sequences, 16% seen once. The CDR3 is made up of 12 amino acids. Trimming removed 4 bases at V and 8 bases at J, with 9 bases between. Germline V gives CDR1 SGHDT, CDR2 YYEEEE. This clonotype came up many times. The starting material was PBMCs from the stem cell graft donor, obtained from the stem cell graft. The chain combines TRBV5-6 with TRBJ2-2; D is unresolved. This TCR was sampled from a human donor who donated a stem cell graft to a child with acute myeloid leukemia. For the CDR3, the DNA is TGTGCCAGCAGCACCACGCCGGGGGAGCTGTTTTTT. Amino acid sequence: CASSTTPGELFF. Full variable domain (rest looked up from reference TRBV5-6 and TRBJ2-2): DAGVTQSPTHLIKTRGQQVTLRCSPKSGHDTVSWYQQALGQGPQFIFQYYEEEERQRGNFPDRFSGHQFPNYSSELNVNALLLGDSALYLCASSTTPGELFFGEGSRLTVL.